Only a few counts were recorded for the clone carrying this T cell receptor beta chain. Antigen unknown. In the PCR, 60 Vbeta and 13 Jbeta primers were used. The data were produced by immunoSEQ multiplex PCR, yet TCRdb's version contains in-frame clones alone and is incomplete. Of around 210,000 clones listed, more than 75% were seen once; the top ten hold roughly 0.24%. The source of the sample is a study of cytomegalovirus exposure and HLA in healthy donors. Whole-study findings and limits: Most TCR sequences were seen very rarely across donors, but some public TCRs occurred in many. Reports state that TCR beta sequences accurately predicted most subjects' HLA-A and HLA-B alleles.

The CDR3 covers 11 residues. Trimming cost V 8 bases and J 5 bases; bases outside gene matches: 1. Germline lookup yields CDR1 MGHDK and CDR2 SYGVNS. The V and J genes are TRBV25-1 and TRBJ1-2; 8 nucleotides match TRBD1. This TCR derives from a girl aged 2 to 9 in good health and CMV-seronegative. Sequencing was done on a sample of PBMCs. CDR3 protein: CASGQGYGYTF. DNA for the CDR3: TGTGCCAGCGGACAGGGATATGGCTACACCTTC.